This T cell receptor (beta chain) was identified in a study of low-dose radiotherapy and immunotherapy resistance in tumors. Study-wide context: Cohort 1 was treated with 0.5 Gy per fraction at 2-week intervals, amounting to 6.5 Gy overall. Every two weeks, one day ahead of radiation and immunotherapy, cyclophosphamide 200 mg/m2 was given (intravenously). Every day for four cycles from cycle 1 day 1, patients took 300 mg of oral aspirin.

Time point meaning: after trial treatment. Treatment defined: LDRT plus nivolumab, ipilimumab, low-dose cyclophosphamide and aspirin (RACIN trial). Treatment of the donors consisted of nivolumab and ipilimumab (plus aspirin, low-dose cyclophosphamide and low-dose radiotherapy). Germline V gene lookup returns CDR1 LGHNT and CDR2 FRNRAP. V dropped 6 bases and J dropped 2 bases, with 13 bases sitting between them. This CDR3 comprises 14 residues. TCRs were amplified for 20 to 25 PCR cycles with a constant-region primer and V-primer adapter. TCRdb re-analysed the reads in MiXCR, keeping a single row per CDR3 protein. The data hold roughly 50,000 distinct CDR3 sequences, with around a third observed a single time.

Sequences were derived from PBMCs, sampled after low-dose radiotherapy plus immunotherapy. The chain recombines TRBV12-5 with TRBJ1-1, with D maybe TRBD1 (6 bases). This receptor was identified in a male donor with rectosigmoid adenocarcinoma. Here the CDR3 reads CASGWTVTNTEAFF. The CDR3 nucleotides are TGTGCTAGTGGCTGGACAGTTACTAACACTGAAGCTTTCTTT.